The 21 T cell receptor beta chains in this list originate from one sample, sequenced in a study of blood T cell repertoires in COVID-19. Sequencing was performed with immunoSEQ multiplex PCR; in TCRdb, only in-frame clones are kept and a portion is missing. The repertoire holds over 200,000 clones, with around nine tenths as singletons. The sample was PBMCs or T cells enriched from blood (not recorded which). The receptors derive from a woman between 25 and 40 years old who had been exposed to COVID-19.

The V call is TRBV18, the J call TRBJ1-2, with D tentatively TRBD1 (5 bases). The length of the CDR3 is 15 residues. Per germline, CDR1 KGHSH and CDR2 LQKENI. Trimming took 3 bases from V and 0 from J, leaving 11 bases between them. CDR3 protein: CASSPMTVTNYGYTF. DNA for the CDR3: TGTGCCAGCTCACCGATGACAGTTACTAACTATGGCTACACCTTC.

This chain's CDR3 is CASSLQGNSYNEQFF. The CDR3, as DNA: TGCGCCAGCAGCTTACAGGGCAACTCCTACAATGAGCAGTTCTTC. This rearrangement joins TRBV5-1 to TRBJ2-1, with a weak D call TRBD1 (6 bases). The germline V gene has CDR1 SGHRS and CDR2 YFSETQ. V was cut by 2 bases and J by 0 bases, with 9 bases left in between. This CDR3 region has 15 residues.

J is TRBJ1-3 and V is TRBV18; 7 positions agree with TRBD1. The ends lost 3 bases at V and 1 base at J; junction bases unmatched: 18. This CDR3 comprises 20 residues. Germline CDR1 and CDR2: KGHSH and LQKENI. The CDR3 protein is CASSPRGQPNYDSSGNTIYF. The CDR3 DNA reads as TGTGCCAGCTCACCGAGGGGACAGCCCAATTACGATTCTTCTGGAAACACCATATATTTT.

This rearrangement joins TRBV24-1 to TRBJ1-4; 11 bases map to TRBD1. Germline loops: CDR1 KGHDR, CDR2 SFDVKD. V dropped 0 bases and J dropped 6; count of bases not matched to a gene: 2. The CDR3 sequence is 16 residues long. The CDR3 sequence is CATSDLLGQGDEKLFF. The CDR3 coding sequence is TGTGCCACCAGTGATTTGTTGGGACAGGGGGATGAAAAACTGTTTTTT.

V is TRBV9 and J is TRBJ2-2; possible D gene TRBD1, 6 bases. CDR1 and CDR2 from the germline V gene are SGDLS and YYNGEE. V was trimmed by 3 bases and J by 4 bases, leaving 16 bases between them. CDR3 size: 16 residues. In DNA, the CDR3 is TGTGCCAGCAGCGCGAGAACAGGGTGGGGCACCGGGGAGCTGTTTTTT. Residues: CASSARTGWGTGELFF.

This chain joins TRBV7-8 and TRBJ2-5; 9 bases agree with TRBD2. Trimming cost V 1 base and J 5 bases; bases outside gene matches: 5. Germline loops: CDR1 SGHVS, CDR2 FQNEAQ. The length of the CDR3 is 15 residues. The CDR3 sequence: CASSLVGSGGETQYF. CDR3 DNA: TGTGCCAGCAGCTTAGTCGGAAGCGGGGGGGAGACCCAGTACTTC.

This chain joins TRBV18 and TRBJ2-1; 9 nucleotides line up with TRBD2. Losses at the gene ends were 2 bases for V and 9 bases for J; bases not matched to a gene: 2. The germline V gene has CDR1 KGHSH and CDR2 LQKENI. The CDR3 runs to 13 residues. CDR3 sequence reads: CASSPTSGFEQFF. The CDR3 DNA is TGTGCCAGCTCACCAACTAGCGGGTTTGAGCAGTTCTTC. Together with reference TRBV18 and TRBJ2-1, the CDR3 gives the full variable domain: NAGVMQNPRHLVRRRGQEARLRCSPMKGHSHVYWYRQLPEEGLKFMVYLQKENIIDESGMPKERFSAEFPKEGPSILRIQQVVRGDSAAYFCASSPTSGFEQFFGPGTRLTVL.

The chain is built from TRBV29-1 and TRBJ2-3; D is undetermined. CDR1 and CDR2 (germline): SQVTM, ANQGSEA. With 8 bases removed from V and 4 bases from J, the gap between germline ends came to 10 bases. The CDR3 extends over 11 amino acids. DNA for the CDR3: TGCAGCTCTACGATAGCAGATACGCAGTATTTT. Translated: CSSTIADTQYF.

The V gene is TRBV6-2 or TRBV6-3, the J gene TRBJ1-1; 7 bases align to TRBD1. V lost 3 bases and J lost 10; bases outside the gene matches: 5. The CDR3 extends over 12 amino acids. Germline CDR1 is MNHEY and CDR2 is SVGEGT. The CDR3 DNA reads as TGTGCCAGCAGTTATAACAGGGGAAGAGCTTTCTTT. It yields the protein CASSYNRGRAFF.

This clone was detected only a few times. This sequence joins TRBV21-1 and TRBJ1-1; the table's TRBD1 call for D was not verified on the DNA. TRBV21-1 is annotated as a pseudogene. CDR3 length: 13 residues. CDR3 in amino acids: CASRHQENTEAFF. The CDR3 region has the DNA TGTGCCAGCAGACACCAGGAGAACACTGAAGCTTTCTTT.

The J gene is TRBJ2-7, the V gene TRBV2; 7 bases map to TRBD1. The V gene end was trimmed by 6 bases and the J gene end by 3 bases; junction bases not matched to a gene: 2. Per germline, CDR1 SNHLY and CDR2 FYNNEI. CDR3 length equals 12 residues. The CDR3 DNA sequence: TGTGCCAGCAGGGGACAGAACTACGAGCAGTACTTC. Translation gives CASRGQNYEQYF. The entire variable domain, with the rest obtained from reference TRBV2 and TRBJ2-7, is as follows: EPEVTQTPSHQVTQMGQEVILRCVPISNHLYFYWYRQILGQKVEFLVSFYNNEISEKSEIFDDQFSVERPDGSNFTLKIRSTKLEDSAMYFCASRGQNYEQYFGPGTRLTVT.

This clone has a handful of counts. The rearrangement links TRBV25-1 to TRBJ2-1; 11 nucleotides agree with TRBD2. V was pared by 8 bases and J by 4 bases, with 4 bases of the junction left unmatched. This CDR3 spans 14 amino acids. The germline V gene has CDR1 MGHDK and CDR2 SYGVNS. The CDR3 DNA follows: TGTGCCAGCGGCGGGACTAGCGGATACAATGAGCAGTTCTTC. It is translated as CASGGTSGYNEQFF. Looking up the rest from reference TRBV25-1 and TRBJ2-1 gives the full variable domain: EADIYQTPRYLVIGTGKKITLECSQTMGHDKMYWYQQDPGMELHLIHYSYGVNSTEKGDLSSESTVSRIRTEHFPLTLESARPSHTSQYLCASGGTSGYNEQFFGPGTRLTVL.

The chain couples TRBV4-1 to TRBJ1-1, with a tentative D call TRBD1 (6 bases). Trimming removed 5 bases at V and 0 bases at J, with 16 bases between. Germline V gene sequence: CDR1 MGHRA, CDR2 YSYEKL. There are 16 residues in the CDR3. The CDR3 spells CASSYQPGDLNTEAFF. The CDR3 DNA reads TGCGCCAGCAGCTACCAGCCAGGGGATTTGAACACTGAAGCTTTCTTT.

This chain joins TRBV4-1 and TRBJ2-1; 7 positions agree with TRBD1. Trimming cost V 3 bases and J 0 bases; bases outside gene matches: 5. The germline V gene has CDR1 MGHRA and CDR2 YSYEKL. The CDR3 covers 16 residues. CDR3 sequence reads: CASSQDRSSSYNEQFF. The CDR3 DNA is TGCGCCAGCAGCCAGGACAGGTCAAGCTCCTACAATGAGCAGTTCTTC.

The rearrangement links TRBV2 to TRBJ1-5; 9 positions agree with TRBD1. Germline-derived CDR1 and CDR2 are SNHLY and FYNNEI. Losses at the gene ends were 6 bases for V and 3 bases for J; bases not matched to a gene: 6. The CDR3 covers 15 residues. CDR3 residues: CASRPRDRDNQPQHF. As DNA, the CDR3 is TGTGCCAGCAGGCCCCGGGACAGGGACAATCAGCCCCAGCATTTT.

The chain couples TRBV14 to TRBJ2-3; D gene ambiguous. This CDR3 contains 14 residues. V lost 2 bases, J lost 2 bases, and 8 bases lay in between. Germline V gives CDR1 SGHDN, CDR2 FVKESK. The CDR3 here is CASSQSSLTDTQYF. The CDR3 bases are TGTGCCAGCAGCCAATCCTCCCTCACAGATACGCAGTATTTT.

V and J are TRBV5-1 and TRBJ1-3; the D gene is possibly TRBD1 (5 bases). Germline lookup yields CDR1 SGHRS and CDR2 YFSETQ. V was shortened by 4 bases and J by 0 bases, with 11 bases between the two germline ends. The CDR3 extends over 15 amino acids. The CDR3 coding sequence is TGCGCCAGCAGCGGAGGGACGGACTCTGGAAACACCATATATTTT. Amino acid sequence: CASSGGTDSGNTIYF.

The rearrangement joins TRBV5-1 to TRBJ2-3; weak D call: TRBD1 (6 bases). Trimming stripped 8 bases from V and 3 bases from J, with 10 bases between. The CDR3 is 12 amino acids. Germline CDR1 reads SGHRS; CDR2 reads YFSETQ. The CDR3 loop is CASRQETDTQYF. The DNA of the CDR3 is TGCGCCAGTAGACAGGAGACAGATACGCAGTATTTT.

This chain links TRBV10-3 with TRBJ2-7; 9 bases match TRBD2. V shed 4 bases, J shed 7 bases, and the junction held 8 bases outside the gene matches. Germline loops: CDR1 ENHRY, CDR2 SYGVKD. This CDR3 spans 14 amino acids. CDR3 DNA: TGTGCCATCAGTGTGGGTAGCGGGGGAGGGGAGCAGTACTTC. Protein sequence: CAISVGSGGGEQYF.

The chain links TRBV13 to TRBJ2-7; 10 bases are shared with TRBD1. The CDR3 runs 15 residues. Unmatched junction bases numbered 5, after V lost 5 bases and J lost 1 base. Germline V lookup: CDR1 PRHDT, CDR2 FYEKMQ (reference sequence). CDR3 amino acids: CASSDRDRGSYEQYF. In DNA, the CDR3 is TGTGCCAGCAGCGACCGGGACAGGGGTTCCTACGAGCAGTACTTC.

The CDR3 loop reads CASSGRLAGNTGELFF. The DNA of the CDR3 is TGCGCCAGCAGCGGCAGACTAGCGGGCAACACCGGGGAGCTGTTTTTT. The chain employs TRBV5-1 and TRBJ2-2, with 10 positions matching TRBD2. The CDR3 is 16 amino acids. V lost 4 bases to trimming and J lost 2 bases; unmatched junction nucleotides: 5. CDR1 is SGHRS, CDR2 YFSETQ, per germline. The full variable domain, with the rest looked up from reference TRBV5-1 and TRBJ2-2, is KAGVTQTPRYLIKTRGQQVTLSCSPISGHRSVSWYQQTPGQGLQFLFEYFSETQRNKGNFPGRFSGRQFSNSRSEMNVSTLELGDSALYLCASSGRLAGNTGELFFGEGSRLTVL.